This T cell receptor (beta chain) was identified during a study of T cell repertoires in cytomegalovirus infection (dated by TCRdb to about 2019). Looking at the study overall: Because public TCR beta signatures pointed to carriage of CMV infection together with the matching HLA type, the HLA type of each donor mattered for the analysis. Broader findings and caveats from the paper: The ex vivo response was dominated by HLA-C-restricted CMV-specific TCR beta clonotypes, which also provided the single most frequent clonotype in two of eight donors. Cumulative frequency of public TCR beta family members discriminated carriers of CMV infection plus the relevant HLA type in this cohort and an independent roughly 320-donor cohort.

TCRdb lists the instrument as Illumina HiSeq 1500. TCRdb handled the public reads itself, with Q25 trimming in fastp and clone calling in MiXCR, and kept productive beta chains. Entries are consolidated by CDR3 protein sequence, retaining the most common genes and DNA. The sample table lists 250,000 to 300,000 distinct CDR3 sequences, approximately 14% of them with a count of one. Around 8.8% of the sample goes to the ten largest clones. Trimming takes 3 bases off V and 4 bases off J; junction bases not matched to a gene: 2. The CDR3 spans 13 residues, from the cysteine through the phenylalanine. Only the CDR3 portion is preserved as DNA: 39 bases, with reading frame beginning at the first base. Via the germline V gene, CDR1 is SGHAT and CDR2 FQNNGV. This clonotype was observed at least ten times. No cognate antigen has been identified for it. Base qualities are not at hand, and no much larger clone is one base apart.

The chain was built from TRBV11-2 and TRBJ2-5; 7 central bases correspond to TRBD1. The sequence was obtained from a human donor in good health (CMV status not recorded). Some clones in this sample may be carry-over from other donors' samples. Sequenced: PBMCs. The CDR3 region has the sequence CASSFDRVETQYF. The bases are TGTGCCAGCAGCTTCGACAGGGTAGAGACCCAGTACTTC. Full variable domain (CDR3 extended with the reference TRBV11-2 and TRBJ2-5 proteins): EAGVAQSPRYKIIEKRQSVAFWCNPISGHATLYWYQQILGQGPKLLIQFQNNGVVDDSQLPKDRFSAERLKGVDSTLKIQPAKLEDSAVYLCASSFDRVETQYFGPGTRLLVL.